This T cell receptor beta chain derives from a study of patients and donors after allogeneic stem cell transplantation. TCRdb itself ran the RT-PCR reads through MiXCR, one entry per CDR3 protein. The sample holds 900,000 to 1,000,000 distinct CDR3 sequences, approximately 19% seen once. Germline CDR1 is DFQATT and CDR2 is SNEGSKA (reference sequence). The V end lost 5 bases, the J end lost 0 bases, and 8 bases lay between the germline ends. The CDR3 is 13 residues long. In its sample, this clonotype was seen many times. Sequencing was carried out using blood, either unsorted or a sorted T cell fraction (not recorded which). The V call is TRBV20-1, the J call TRBJ1-3; D unclear. This TCR was sampled from a human donor who was either an allogeneic HSCT recipient or a stem cell or donor lymphocyte infusion donor (not recorded which). It is not recorded whose cells these are; they may come from a transplant donor. The CDR3 DNA follows: TGCAGTGCTGAAGGGAGCTCTGGAAACACCATATATTTT. Protein: CSAEGSSGNTIYF.